This TCR beta chain was sequenced in a study of identical twins. The study, taken as a whole, reports: The abundant beta clonotypes from cord blood had fewer insertions, and memory repertoires had none of this.

V lost 4 bases, J lost 3 bases, and 7 bases stayed unmatched. Germline CDR1 is SQVTM and CDR2 is ANQGSEA. The CDR3 totals 14 residues. Unique molecular identifiers were in the cDNA, with template-switch universal primer binding. TCRdb reprocessed the 5' RACE reads with MiXCR, giving one entry per CDR3 protein. The table has around 670,000 distinct CDR3 sequences, around 6% seen once; the top ten hold about 2%. The table lists this clonotype with many counts. Its antigen is currently unknown. Sequencing used naive T cells sorted from blood. The J gene is TRBJ2-3, the V gene TRBV29-1; 7 positions agree with TRBD1. This receptor was taken from a man between 18 and 35 years old in good health. CDR3 sequence: CSVVGQGVTDTQYF. The CDR3 nucleotides are TGCAGCGTTGTGGGGCAGGGGGTAACAGATACGCAGTATTTT.